The following is a T cell receptor (beta chain) sequence with its context. Its antigen has not been determined. No base-level quality is on record; no much larger clone is a single base apart. The data originate from a study of Graves' ophthalmopathy and Graves' hyperthyroidism (dated by TCRdb to about 2018). With regard to the full study: Peripheral blood was collected at initial diagnosis, before any treatment. TCR beta repertoire signatures were used to distinguish Graves' ophthalmopathy from Graves' hyperthyroidism and to predict progression to ophthalmopathy. In total, approximately 130 blood samples were TCR-sequenced: fewer than 50 ophthalmopathy, 75 hyperthyroidism and about 17 hyperthyroidism-to-ophthalmopathy patients. A discovery set of 100 patients (about 45 ophthalmopathy, 57 stable hyperthyroidism) was enrolled to explore V-J signatures distinguishing ophthalmopathy from hyperthyroidism. An independent validation cohort comprised 18 hyperthyroidism patients and over 15 patients who later progressed from hyperthyroidism to ophthalmopathy. In roughly 6 hyperthyroidism patients, the T-cell repertoires found in thyroid tissue were compared with those found in blood. After sampling, hyperthyroidism patients received methimazole starting at 30 mg daily, and ophthalmopathy patients received high-dose intravenous methylprednisolone. The 100 or so discovery patients were divided at random into training and test sets in a 7:3 ratio.

Trimming at the junction amounts to 6 bases on V and 1 base on J, and the germline ends lie 21 bases apart. Via the germline V gene, CDR1 is LGHNT and CDR2 FRNRAP. Its CDR3 holds 17 amino acids, cysteine through phenylalanine. The sequence is cut down to CDR3 DNA, 51 bases in frame from base 1. Study-wide conclusions, independent of this receptor: In cross-validation, the 13-signature model distinguished ophthalmopathy from stable hyperthyroidism with 85% to 90% sensitivity and 81% to 83% specificity, and in the test set the corresponding values were roughly 80% and 76%. No statistical method was used to predetermine the sample size, and group allocation was not hidden from the investigators. In validation, the model predicted ophthalmopathy progression with 55% to 71% sensitivity and about 77% specificity; roughly 11 predicted patients were CT-confirmed with GO in a median of roughly 6.8 months. Most expanded thyroid clonotypes with frequency above 0.001 were also detected in blood, suggesting blood repertoires may reflect the thyroid immune response.

TCR beta CDR3 regions were amplified from RNA transcripts for repertoire sequencing. HTBI primers and the Qiagen OneStep RT-PCR kit were used in a first-round RT-PCR, which was followed by a second-round multiplex PCR, size selection and purification. Libraries were sequenced on an Illumina HiSeq2000 using paired-end 100 bp reads. Per the original workflow: SOAPnuke was used to process the reads, removing any read that contained adapters or uncalled bases, had a mean Phred below 15, or lacked an exact match to the constant primer or identifier. COPE v1.2.5 was used to merge the high-quality paired reads. Each unique nucleotide sequence was defined as a clonotype, and clonotypes were aligned to IMGT TRB V, D and J references with MiTCR v1.1. Analysis was restricted to V-J combinations with a frequency above 0.0001, which covered just over 98% of repertoires. A TCR clonal expansion and chaos score per V-J combination was defined as the ratio of F50 clonal expansion to chaos observed in the TCRdist matrix. Welch's t-statistics and random forest were used to reduce the features to about a dozen V-J combinations, which were then used as input to a naive Bayes classifier. Thyroid-blood repertoire similarity was quantified with the Morisita-Horn index. TCRdb's own reprocessing of the public reads used fastp at Q25 and MiXCR and kept productive beta chains. Under each unique CDR3 protein, matching rows form one entry showing the most common genes and DNA. TCRdb, rather than the study authors, made the V and J calls. The sample profile shows about 370,000 distinct CDR3 sequences; about 17% of them were found once. The ten largest clones add up to about 1.6% of the sample.

Patients with ophthalmopathy had moderately to severely active disease, with a Clinical Activity Score of 3 or more, a NOSPECS grade of 4 or more, and a disease duration of less than 3 months. Patients with other autoimmune diseases, uncontrolled infections, pregnancy or lactation were excluded from the study. Clinical symptoms, serum thyroxine, TRAb, thyroid ultrasound and orbital computed tomography were used for diagnosis. Using Ficoll-Paque density gradient centrifugation, PBMCs were isolated from 9.5 to 10 ml of fresh peripheral blood. Total RNA was extracted with Trizol reagent and quality-checked on an Agilent 2100 Bioanalyzer.

The rearrangement joined TRBV12-5 to TRBJ1-1; no confident D gene assignment can be made. The sequenced sample was peripheral blood. This receptor was identified in a woman aged 18-35 years with Graves' ophthalmopathy. Donor details come from another sample of the same person, matched by shared clones. The DNA sequence reads TGTGCTAGTGGGCTCGCGGGGAGTTCCCCTTCGAACACTGAAGCTTTCTTT. This translates into CASGLAGSSPSNTEAFF.